This T cell receptor (beta chain) stems from a study of tumor-infiltrating lymphocytes in primary liver carcinoma. On this clonotype itself: Mismatch with germline at one junction end may stem from a read error.

Both RNA and DNA were isolated together from around 20-30 mg of bulk tissue that had not been sorted. Synthesis of TCR beta cDNA was carried out from about 0.55 ug total RNA with a constant-region primer. Three nested multiplex PCR rounds, a slightly modified ARM-PCR, produced the libraries for TCR beta. With TRBV1-TRBV30 forward primers and a C-beta reverse primer, the first two PCR rounds were run for approximately 9 cycles each. One entry per CDR3 protein, called by TCRdb with MiXCR from the multiplex PCR reads. Of over 25,000 distinct CDR3 sequences listed, around 84% are singletons. CDR3 length equals 12 residues. Germline CDR1 is SQVTM and CDR2 is ANQGSEA.

The receptor was derived from a man aged 40-55 years with primary liver carcinoma and hepatitis B virus infection. V is TRBV29-1 and J is TRBJ2-1, with D perhaps TRBD1 (6 bases). The sample was liver tumor tissue from sampling region 3. Stated subset: tumor region T3, left-lateral pole. In nucleotides, the CDR3 is TGCAGCGCCCGCCCAGAGGGGGATGAGCAGTGCTTC. Amino acids: CSARPEGDEQCF.